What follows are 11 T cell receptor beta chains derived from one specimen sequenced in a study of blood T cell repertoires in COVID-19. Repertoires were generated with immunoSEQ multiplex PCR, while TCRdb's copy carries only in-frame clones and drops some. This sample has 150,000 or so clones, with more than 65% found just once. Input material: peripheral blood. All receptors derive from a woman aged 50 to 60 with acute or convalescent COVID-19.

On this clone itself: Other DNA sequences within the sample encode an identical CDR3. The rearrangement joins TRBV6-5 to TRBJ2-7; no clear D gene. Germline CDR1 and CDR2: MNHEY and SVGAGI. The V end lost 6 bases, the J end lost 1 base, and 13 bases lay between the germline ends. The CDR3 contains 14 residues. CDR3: CASSRQGGSYEQYF. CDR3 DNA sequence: TGTGCCAGCAGCCGACAAGGTGGTTCCTACGAGCAGTACTTC.

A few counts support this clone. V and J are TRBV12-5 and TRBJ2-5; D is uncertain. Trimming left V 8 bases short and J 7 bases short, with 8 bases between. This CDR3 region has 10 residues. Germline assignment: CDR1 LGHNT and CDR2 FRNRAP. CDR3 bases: TGTGCTAGTCCTTTAGCGACCCAGTACTTC. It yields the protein CASPLATQYF.

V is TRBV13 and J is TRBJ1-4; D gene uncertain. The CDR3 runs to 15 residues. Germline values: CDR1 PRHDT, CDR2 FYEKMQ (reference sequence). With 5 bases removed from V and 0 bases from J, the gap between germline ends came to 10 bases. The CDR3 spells CASSPRRATNEKLFF. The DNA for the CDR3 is TGTGCCAGCAGCCCTCGGCGGGCAACTAATGAAAAACTGTTTTTT.

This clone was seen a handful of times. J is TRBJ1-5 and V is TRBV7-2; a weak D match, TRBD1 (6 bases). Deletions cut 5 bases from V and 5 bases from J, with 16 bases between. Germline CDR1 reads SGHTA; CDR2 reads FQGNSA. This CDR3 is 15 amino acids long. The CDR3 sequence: CASSVPGTPYQPQHF. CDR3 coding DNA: TGTGCCAGCAGCGTACCCGGGACACCTTATCAGCCCCAGCATTTT.

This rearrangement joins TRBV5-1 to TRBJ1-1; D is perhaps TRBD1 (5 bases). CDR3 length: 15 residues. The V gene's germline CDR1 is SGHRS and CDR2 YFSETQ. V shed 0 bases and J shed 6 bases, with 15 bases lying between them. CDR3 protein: CASSLDWQGGAEAFF. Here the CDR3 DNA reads TGCGCCAGCAGCTTGGATTGGCAGGGTGGCGCTGAAGCTTTCTTT. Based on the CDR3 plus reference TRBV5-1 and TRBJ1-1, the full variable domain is KAGVTQTPRYLIKTRGQQVTLSCSPISGHRSVSWYQQTPGQGLQFLFEYFSETQRNKGNFPGRFSGRQFSNSRSEMNVSTLELGDSALYLCASSLDWQGGAEAFFGQGTRLTVV.

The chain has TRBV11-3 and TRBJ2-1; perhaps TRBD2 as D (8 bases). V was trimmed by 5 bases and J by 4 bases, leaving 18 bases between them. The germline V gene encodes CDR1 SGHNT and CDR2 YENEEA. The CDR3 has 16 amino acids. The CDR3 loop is CASSPRGIAGYNEQFF. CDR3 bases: TGTGCCAGCAGCCCCAGGGGGATAGCGGGGTACAATGAGCAGTTCTTC.

In DNA, the CDR3 is TGTGCCAGTAGTATAGCCGGGGGGCAGCAGCCCCAGCATTTT. Amino acids: CASSIAGGQQPQHF. The genes are TRBV19 and TRBJ1-5; D is perhaps TRBD1 (6 bases). Trimming left V 1 base short and J 7 bases short, with 11 bases between. This CDR3 is built from 14 residues. Germline loops: CDR1 LNHDA, CDR2 SQIVND (reference sequence).

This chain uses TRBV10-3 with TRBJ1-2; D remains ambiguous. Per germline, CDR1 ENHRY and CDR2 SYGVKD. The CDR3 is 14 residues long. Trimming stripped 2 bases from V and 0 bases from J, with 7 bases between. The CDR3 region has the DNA TGTGCCATCAGTGAGACGGTGGCTAACTATGGCTACACCTTC. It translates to CAISETVANYGYTF.

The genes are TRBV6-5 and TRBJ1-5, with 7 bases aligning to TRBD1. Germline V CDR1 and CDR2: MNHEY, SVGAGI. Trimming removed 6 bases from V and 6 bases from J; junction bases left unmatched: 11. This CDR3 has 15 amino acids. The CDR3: CASRKDRREGQPQHF. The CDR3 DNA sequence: TGTGCCAGCAGAAAGGACAGGAGGGAAGGTCAGCCCCAGCATTTT.

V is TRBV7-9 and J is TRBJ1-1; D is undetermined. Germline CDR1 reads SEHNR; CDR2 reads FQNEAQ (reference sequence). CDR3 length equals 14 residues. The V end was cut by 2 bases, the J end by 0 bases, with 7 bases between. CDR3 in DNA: TGTGCCAGCAGCTTATCGGGATTGAACACTGAAGCTTTCTTT. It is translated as CASSLSGLNTEAFF. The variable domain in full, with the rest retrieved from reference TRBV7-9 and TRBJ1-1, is DTGVSQNPRHKITKRGQNVTFRCDPISEHNRLYWYRQTLGQGPEFLTYFQNEAQLEKSRLLSDRFSAERPKGSFSTLEIQRTEQGDSAMYLCASSLSGLNTEAFFGQGTRLTVV.

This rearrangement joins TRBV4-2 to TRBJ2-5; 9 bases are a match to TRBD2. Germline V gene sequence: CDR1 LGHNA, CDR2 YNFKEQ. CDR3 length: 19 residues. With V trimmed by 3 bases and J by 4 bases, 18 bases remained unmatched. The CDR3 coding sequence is TGTGCCAGCAGCCAGCCCCTGGAACGGGGCGGGGGGGAGAGAGAGACCCAGTACTTC. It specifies CASSQPLERGGGERETQYF.